Listed below are T cell receptor beta chains from one sample, sequenced in a study of post-analysis software for immune sequencing data. In TCRdb, the PCR reads were re-called with MiXCR into one record per CDR3 protein. This sample carries hundreds of thousands of distinct CDR3 sequences, roughly three fifths of them seen once, and the ten largest clones take 10% to 12%. The specimen was blood. Receptors originate from a girl aged 2 to 9 with multiple sclerosis. CDR3s include the opening cysteine and the closing phenylalanine or tryptophan.

v_gene: TRBV4-3
j_gene: TRBJ2-1
CDR3aa: CASSPLWLRDRDYNEQFF

v_gene: TRBV3-1
j_gene: TRBJ2-5
CDR3aa: CASSRDGAASQETQYF

v_gene: TRBV5-5
j_gene: TRBJ2-4
CDR3aa: CASSLIGVAKNIQYF

v_gene: TRBV24-1
j_gene: TRBJ2-1
CDR3aa: CAASDLYRGNEQFF

v_gene: TRBV5-1
j_gene: TRBJ1-2
CDR3aa: CASSLPTQTPGYGYTF

v_gene: TRBV20-1
j_gene: TRBJ2-5
CDR3aa: CSARDQSEAQYF

v_gene: TRBV5-4
j_gene: TRBJ2-5
CDR3aa: CASSLSGSPPETQYF

v_gene: TRBV6-5
j_gene: .
CDR3aa: CASSYDRSEQYF

v_gene: TRBV20-1
j_gene: TRBJ2-7
CDR3aa: CSAIQASYEQYF

v_gene: TRBV20-1
j_gene: TRBJ2-5
CDR3aa: CSAMGSGPQETQYF

v_gene: TRBV6-2/TRBV6-3
j_gene: TRBJ2-1
CDR3aa: CASSYPGTGWFF

v_gene: TRBV13
j_gene: TRBJ2-5
CDR3aa: CASSAAVETQYF

v_gene: TRBV7-9
j_gene: TRBJ2-3
CDR3aa: CASRYSGSTDTQYF

v_gene: TRBV25-1
j_gene: TRBJ2-1
CDR3aa: CASSEYTRGGNEQFF

v_gene: TRBV29-1
j_gene: TRBJ1-2
CDR3aa: CSVGQILNYGYTF

v_gene: TRBV11-2
j_gene: TRBJ2-1
CDR3aa: CASTVVPSLRDEQFF

v_gene: TRBV9
j_gene: TRBJ2-5
CDR3aa: CASSVGWRDEQNF

v_gene: TRBV20-1
j_gene: TRBJ2-5
CDR3aa: CSARRDRGETQYF

v_gene: TRBV6-2/TRBV6-3
j_gene: TRBJ2-5
CDR3aa: CASSYGFSGVWETQYF

v_gene: TRBV6-5
j_gene: TRBJ2-1
CDR3aa: CASIGTGESSYNEQFF

v_gene: TRBV10-3
j_gene: TRBJ2-1
CDR3aa: CAPRGNEQFF

v_gene: TRBV7-2
j_gene: TRBJ2-7
CDR3aa: CASSMTSGRSGEQYF

v_gene: TRBV7-6
j_gene: TRBJ1-2
CDR3aa: CASSLKDYYGYTF

v_gene: TRBV24-1
j_gene: TRBJ2-1
CDR3aa: CATAQDSSYNEQFF

v_gene: TRBV7-9
j_gene: TRBJ2-1
CDR3aa: CASSLVAASGRTYNEQFF

v_gene: TRBV11-2
j_gene: TRBJ2-6
CDR3aa: CASSSLRGQMVVLTF

v_gene: TRBV12-3/TRBV12-4
j_gene: TRBJ2-7
CDR3aa: CASSQGSPAAEQYF

v_gene: TRBV2
j_gene: TRBJ2-3
CDR3aa: CASRTHRGAPDTQYF

v_gene: TRBV6-5
j_gene: TRBJ2-1
CDR3aa: CASSLRGASYNEQFF

v_gene: TRBV4-1
j_gene: TRBJ1-2
CDR3aa: CASSQDRGLDGYTF

v_gene: TRBV29-1
j_gene: TRBJ1-1
CDR3aa: CSVEDQKREEAFF

v_gene: TRBV7-9
j_gene: TRBJ2-2
CDR3aa: CASSHDRANSNTGELFF

v_gene: TRBV10-3
j_gene: TRBJ2-5
CDR3aa: CAISENPTGIRETQYF

v_gene: TRBV4-2
j_gene: TRBJ2-3
CDR3aa: CASSQPASGGVQDTQYF

v_gene: TRBV11-2
j_gene: TRBJ1-2
CDR3aa: CASSSSGQELHGYTF

v_gene: TRBV19
j_gene: TRBJ1-5
CDR3aa: CASTLDSGSNQPQHF

v_gene: TRBV7-3
j_gene: TRBJ2-3
CDR3aa: CASSPWTGDDPDTQYF

v_gene: TRBV6-5
j_gene: TRBJ2-7
CDR3aa: CASSYNYEQYF

v_gene: TRBV9
j_gene: TRBJ2-3
CDR3aa: CASSFRLALDTQYF

v_gene: TRBV5-5
j_gene: .
CDR3aa: CASSSEVGTAPYEQYF

v_gene: TRBV27
j_gene: TRBJ2-7
CDR3aa: CASSLASPTGEAYEQYF